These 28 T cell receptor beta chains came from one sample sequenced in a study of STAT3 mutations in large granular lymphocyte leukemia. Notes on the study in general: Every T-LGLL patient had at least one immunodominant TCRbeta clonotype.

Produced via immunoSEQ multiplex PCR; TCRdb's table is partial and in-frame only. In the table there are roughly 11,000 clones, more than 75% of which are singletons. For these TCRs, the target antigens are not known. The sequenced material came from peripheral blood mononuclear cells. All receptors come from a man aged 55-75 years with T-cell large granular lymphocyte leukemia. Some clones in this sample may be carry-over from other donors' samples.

The DNA for the CDR3 is TGTGCCAGCTCACGGCGGACGGAGGATAATCAGCCCCAGCATTTT. Amino acids: CASSRRTEDNQPQHF. The rearrangement joins TRBV18 to TRBJ1-5, with D unresolved. Germline V gives CDR1 KGHSH, CDR2 LQKENI. V gave up 4 bases and J gave up 4 bases, with 14 bases separating them. This CDR3 has 15 residues.

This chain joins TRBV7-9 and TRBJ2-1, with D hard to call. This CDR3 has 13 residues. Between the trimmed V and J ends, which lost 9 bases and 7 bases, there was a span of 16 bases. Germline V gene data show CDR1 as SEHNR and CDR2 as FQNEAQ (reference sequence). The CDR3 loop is CASKIQETNEQFF. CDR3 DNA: TGTGCCAGTAAGATTCAGGAAACAAATGAGCAGTTCTTC. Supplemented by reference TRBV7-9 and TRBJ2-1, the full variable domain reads DTGVSQNPRHKITKRGQNVTFRCDPISEHNRLYWYRQTLGQGPEFLTYFQNEAQLEKSRLLSDRFSAERPKGSFSTLEIQRTEQGDSAMYLCASKIQETNEQFFGPGTRLTVL.

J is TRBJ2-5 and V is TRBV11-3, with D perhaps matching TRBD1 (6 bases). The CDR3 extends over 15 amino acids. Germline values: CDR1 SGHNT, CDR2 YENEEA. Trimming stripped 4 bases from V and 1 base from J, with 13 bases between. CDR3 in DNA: TGTGCCAGCAGCTCAGGGGCCACTTCCCAAGAGACCCAGTACTTC. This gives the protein CASSSGATSQETQYF.

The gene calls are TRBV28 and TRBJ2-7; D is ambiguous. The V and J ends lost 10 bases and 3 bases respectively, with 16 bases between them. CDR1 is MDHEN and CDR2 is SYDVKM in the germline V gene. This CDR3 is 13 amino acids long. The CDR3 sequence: CATSHPSYYEQYF. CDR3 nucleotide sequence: TGTGCCACCTCACACCCCAGCTACTACGAGCAGTACTTC.

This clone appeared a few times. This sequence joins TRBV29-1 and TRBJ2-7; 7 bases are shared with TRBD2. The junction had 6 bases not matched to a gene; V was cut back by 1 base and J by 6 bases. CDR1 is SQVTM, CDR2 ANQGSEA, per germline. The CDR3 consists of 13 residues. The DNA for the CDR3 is TGCAGCGTTGAAGGGACTAGAGCATCCGAGCAGTACTTC. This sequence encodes CSVEGTRASEQYF.

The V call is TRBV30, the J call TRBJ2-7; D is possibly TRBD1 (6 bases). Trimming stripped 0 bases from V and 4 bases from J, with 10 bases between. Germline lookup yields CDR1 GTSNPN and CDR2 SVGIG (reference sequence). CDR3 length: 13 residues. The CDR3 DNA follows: TGTGCCTGGAGTGTACAGGGACCGTACGAGCAGTACTTC. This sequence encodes CAWSVQGPYEQYF.

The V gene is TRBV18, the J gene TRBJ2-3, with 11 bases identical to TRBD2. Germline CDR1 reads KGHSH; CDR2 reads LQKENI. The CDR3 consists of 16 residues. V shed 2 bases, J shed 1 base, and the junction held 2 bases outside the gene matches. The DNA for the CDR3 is TGTGCCAGCTCACCAAAACTAGCGGGAGGCACAGATACGCAGTATTTT. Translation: CASSPKLAGGTDTQYF.

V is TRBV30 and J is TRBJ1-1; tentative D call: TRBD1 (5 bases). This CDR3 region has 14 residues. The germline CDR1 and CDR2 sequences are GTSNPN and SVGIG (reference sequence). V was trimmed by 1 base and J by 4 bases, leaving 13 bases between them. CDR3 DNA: TGTGCCTGGAGTGGGGGGACGTTAGGCACTGAAGCTTTCTTT. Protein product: CAWSGGTLGTEAFF. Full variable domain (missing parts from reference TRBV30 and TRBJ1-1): SQTIHQWPATLVQPVGSPLSLECTVEGTSNPNLYWYRQAAGRGLQLLFYSVGIGQISSEVPQNLSASRPQDRQFILSSKKLLLSDSGFYLCAWSGGTLGTEAFFGQGTRLTVV.

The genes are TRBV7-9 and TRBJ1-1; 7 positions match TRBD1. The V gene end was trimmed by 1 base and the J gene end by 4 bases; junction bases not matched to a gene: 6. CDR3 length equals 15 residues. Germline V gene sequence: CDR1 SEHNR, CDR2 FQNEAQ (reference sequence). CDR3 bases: TGTGCCAGCAGCTTAGTGGCGGCAGGGGGCACTGAAGCTTTCTTT. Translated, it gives CASSLVAAGGTEAFF. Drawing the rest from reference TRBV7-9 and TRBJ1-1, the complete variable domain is DTGVSQNPRHKITKRGQNVTFRCDPISEHNRLYWYRQTLGQGPEFLTYFQNEAQLEKSRLLSDRFSAERPKGSFSTLEIQRTEQGDSAMYLCASSLVAAGGTEAFFGQGTRLTVV.

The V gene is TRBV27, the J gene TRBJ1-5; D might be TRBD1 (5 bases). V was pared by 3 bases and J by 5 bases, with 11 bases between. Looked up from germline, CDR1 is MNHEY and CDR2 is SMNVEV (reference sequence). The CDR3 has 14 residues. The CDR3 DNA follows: TGTGCCAGCAGTTTCTCCAGGGAAGATCAGCCCCAGCATTTT. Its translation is CASSFSREDQPQHF.

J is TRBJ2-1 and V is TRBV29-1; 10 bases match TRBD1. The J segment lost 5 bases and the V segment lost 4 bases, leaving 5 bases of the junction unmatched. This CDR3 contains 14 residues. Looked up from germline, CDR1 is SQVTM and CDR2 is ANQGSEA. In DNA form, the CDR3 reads TGCAGCGTTGCGGGACAGGGGCGAAACAATGAGCAGTTCTTC. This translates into CSVAGQGRNNEQFF.

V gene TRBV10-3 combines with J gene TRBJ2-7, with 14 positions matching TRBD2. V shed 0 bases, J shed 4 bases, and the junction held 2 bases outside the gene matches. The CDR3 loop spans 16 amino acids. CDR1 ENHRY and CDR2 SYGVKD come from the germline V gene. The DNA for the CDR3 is TGTGCCATCAGTGAGTCGGGACTAGCGGGAGCATACGAGCAGTACTTC. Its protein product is CAISESGLAGAYEQYF.

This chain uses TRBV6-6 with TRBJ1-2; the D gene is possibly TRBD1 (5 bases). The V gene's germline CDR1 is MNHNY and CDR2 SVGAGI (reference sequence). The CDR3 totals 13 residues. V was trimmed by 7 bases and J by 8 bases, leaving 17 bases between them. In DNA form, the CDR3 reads TGTGCCAGCACCAGGGAGAGGGCGCAGGGCTACACCTTC. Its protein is CASTRERAQGYTF.

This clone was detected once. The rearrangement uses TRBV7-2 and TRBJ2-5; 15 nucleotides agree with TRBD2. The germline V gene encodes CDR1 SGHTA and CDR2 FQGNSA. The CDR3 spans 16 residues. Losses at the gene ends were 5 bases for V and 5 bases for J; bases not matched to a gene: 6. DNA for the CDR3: TGTGCCAGCAGCCGTGGACTAGCGGGAGGGCCCGAGACCCAGTACTTC. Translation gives CASSRGLAGGPETQYF.

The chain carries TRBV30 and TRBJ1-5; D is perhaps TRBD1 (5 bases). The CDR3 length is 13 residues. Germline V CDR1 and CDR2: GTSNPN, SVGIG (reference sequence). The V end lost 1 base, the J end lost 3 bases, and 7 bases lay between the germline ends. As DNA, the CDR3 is TGTGCCTGGAGTGGCAGGGACAATCAGCCCCAGCATTTT. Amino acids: CAWSGRDNQPQHF. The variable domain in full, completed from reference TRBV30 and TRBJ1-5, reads SQTIHQWPATLVQPVGSPLSLECTVEGTSNPNLYWYRQAAGRGLQLLFYSVGIGQISSEVPQNLSASRPQDRQFILSSKKLLLSDSGFYLCAWSGRDNQPQHFGDGTRLSIL.

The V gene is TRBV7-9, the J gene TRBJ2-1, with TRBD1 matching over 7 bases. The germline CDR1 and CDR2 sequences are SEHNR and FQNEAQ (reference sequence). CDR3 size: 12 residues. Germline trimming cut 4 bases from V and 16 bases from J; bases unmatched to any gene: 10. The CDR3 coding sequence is TGTGCCAGCAGCTGGAACCGGGACAGCGCTTTCTTC. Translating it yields CASSWNRDSAFF.

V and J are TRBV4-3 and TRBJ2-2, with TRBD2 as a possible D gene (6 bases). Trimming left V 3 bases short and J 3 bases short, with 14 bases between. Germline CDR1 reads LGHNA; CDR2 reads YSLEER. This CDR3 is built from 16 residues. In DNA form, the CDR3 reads TGCGCCAGCAGCCATAAGACTAGTGGGTACACCGGGGAGCTGTTTTTT. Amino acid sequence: CASSHKTSGYTGELFF.

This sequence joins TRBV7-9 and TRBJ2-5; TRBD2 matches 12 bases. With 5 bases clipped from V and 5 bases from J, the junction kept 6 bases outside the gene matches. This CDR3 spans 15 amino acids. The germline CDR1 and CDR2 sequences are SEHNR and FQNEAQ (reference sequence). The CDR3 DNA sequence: TGTGCCAGCAGCCAAGCCCTAGCGGGAGGGGAGACCCAGTACTTC. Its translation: CASSQALAGGETQYF.

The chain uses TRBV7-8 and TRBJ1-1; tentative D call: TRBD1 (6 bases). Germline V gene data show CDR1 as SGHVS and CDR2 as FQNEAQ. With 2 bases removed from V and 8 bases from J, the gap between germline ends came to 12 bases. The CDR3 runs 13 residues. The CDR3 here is CASSLKGGTEAFF. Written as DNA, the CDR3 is TGTGCCAGCAGCTTAAAGGGGGGAACCGAAGCTTTCTTT. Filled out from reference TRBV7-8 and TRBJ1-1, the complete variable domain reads GAGVSQSPRYKVAKRGQDVALRCDPISGHVSLFWYQQALGQGPEFLTYFQNEAQLDKSGLPSDRFFAERPEGSVSTLKIQRTQQEDSAVYLCASSLKGGTEAFFGQGTRLTVV.

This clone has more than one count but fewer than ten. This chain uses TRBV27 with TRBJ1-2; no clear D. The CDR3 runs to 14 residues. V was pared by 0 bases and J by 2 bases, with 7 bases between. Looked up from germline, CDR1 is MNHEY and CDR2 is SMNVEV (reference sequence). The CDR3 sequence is CASSLSGGNYGYTF. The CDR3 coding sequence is TGTGCCAGCAGTTTATCCGGTGGGAACTATGGCTACACCTTC.

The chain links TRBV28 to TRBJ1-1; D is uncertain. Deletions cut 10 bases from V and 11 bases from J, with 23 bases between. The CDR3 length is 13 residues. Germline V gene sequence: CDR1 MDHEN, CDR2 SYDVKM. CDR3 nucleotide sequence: TGTGCCACCCTAACAACAACTCCCGCCCGGGCTTTCTTT. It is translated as CATLTTTPARAFF.

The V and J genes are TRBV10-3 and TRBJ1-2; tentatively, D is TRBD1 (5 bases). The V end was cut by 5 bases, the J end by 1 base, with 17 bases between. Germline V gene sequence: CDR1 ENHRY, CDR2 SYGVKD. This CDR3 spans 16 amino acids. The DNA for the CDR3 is TGTGCCATCAGTCAAAACAAGACAGAAATTAACTATGGCTACACCTTC. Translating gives CAISQNKTEINYGYTF.

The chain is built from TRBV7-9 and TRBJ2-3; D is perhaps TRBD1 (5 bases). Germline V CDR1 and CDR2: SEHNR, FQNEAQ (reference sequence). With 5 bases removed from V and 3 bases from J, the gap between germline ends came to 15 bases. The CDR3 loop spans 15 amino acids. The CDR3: CASSTTASRTDTQYF. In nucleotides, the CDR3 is TGTGCCAGCAGCACGACAGCTAGTCGTACAGATACGCAGTATTTT.

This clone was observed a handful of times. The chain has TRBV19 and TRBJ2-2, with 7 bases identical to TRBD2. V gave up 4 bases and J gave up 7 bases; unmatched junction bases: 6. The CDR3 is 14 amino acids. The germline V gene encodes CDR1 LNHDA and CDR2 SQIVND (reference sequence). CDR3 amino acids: CASSRTSPVGELFF. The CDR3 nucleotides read TGTGCCAGTAGTAGGACTAGTCCGGTCGGGGAGCTGTTTTTT.

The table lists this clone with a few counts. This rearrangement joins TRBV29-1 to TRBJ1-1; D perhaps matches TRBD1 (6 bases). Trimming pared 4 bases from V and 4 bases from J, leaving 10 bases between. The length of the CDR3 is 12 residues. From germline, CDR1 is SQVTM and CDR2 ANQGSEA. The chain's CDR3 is CSVVGGLTEAFF. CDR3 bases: TGCAGCGTTGTGGGGGGGCTCACTGAAGCTTTCTTT. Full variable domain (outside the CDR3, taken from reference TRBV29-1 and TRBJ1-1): SAVISQKPSRDICQRGTSLTIQCQVDSQVTMMFWYRQQPGQSLTLIATANQGSEATYESGFVIDKFPISRPNLTFSTLTVSNMSPEDSSIYLCSVVGGLTEAFFGQGTRLTVV.

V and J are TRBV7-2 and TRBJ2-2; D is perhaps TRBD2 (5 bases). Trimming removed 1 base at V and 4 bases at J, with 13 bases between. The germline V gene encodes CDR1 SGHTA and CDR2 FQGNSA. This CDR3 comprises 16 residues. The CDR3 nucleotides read TGTGCCAGCAGCTTAGGGGTGAGGGTCGGCACCGGGGAGCTGTTTTTT. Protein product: CASSLGVRVGTGELFF.

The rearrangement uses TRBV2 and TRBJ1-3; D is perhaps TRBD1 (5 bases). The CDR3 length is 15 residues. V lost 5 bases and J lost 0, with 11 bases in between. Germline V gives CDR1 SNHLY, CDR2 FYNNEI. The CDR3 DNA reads TGTGCCAGCAGTCCCAGGGTCAGCTCTGGAAACACCATATATTTT. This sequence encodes CASSPRVSSGNTIYF.

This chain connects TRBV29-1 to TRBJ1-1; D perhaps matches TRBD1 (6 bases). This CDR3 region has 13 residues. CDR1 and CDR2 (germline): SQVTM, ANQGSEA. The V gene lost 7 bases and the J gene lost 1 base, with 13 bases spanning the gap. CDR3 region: CSARGGPNTEAFF. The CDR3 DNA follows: TGCAGCGCCCGAGGGGGACCGAACACTGAAGCTTTCTTT.